The T cell receptor (beta chain) under discussion was sequenced for a study of identifying expanded T cells in peripheral blood. Clones were read by immunoSEQ multiplex PCR, and TCRdb kept only the in-frame ones, dropping some. The sample has 90,000 to 110,000 clones, less than 90% seen once. Overall study results and limits: Differentially abundant clones: roughly 1.2 between replicates, about 16 at two to three weeks, around 19 at four.

J was trimmed by 8 bases and V by 6 bases; bases with no gene match: 8. CDR1 MDHEN and CDR2 SYDVKM come from the germline V gene. The CDR3 loop spans 14 amino acids. Worth noting for this clone: The antigen is unknown.

The TCR was taken from a person aged 18 to 75 in good health. The sample comprised blood. This rearrangement joins TRBV28 to TRBJ2-1; TRBD2 matches 9 bases. CDR3 sequence reads: CASRFSGSRDEQFF. CDR3 coding DNA: TGTGCCAGCAGATTTAGCGGGAGTAGGGATGAGCAGTTCTTC.